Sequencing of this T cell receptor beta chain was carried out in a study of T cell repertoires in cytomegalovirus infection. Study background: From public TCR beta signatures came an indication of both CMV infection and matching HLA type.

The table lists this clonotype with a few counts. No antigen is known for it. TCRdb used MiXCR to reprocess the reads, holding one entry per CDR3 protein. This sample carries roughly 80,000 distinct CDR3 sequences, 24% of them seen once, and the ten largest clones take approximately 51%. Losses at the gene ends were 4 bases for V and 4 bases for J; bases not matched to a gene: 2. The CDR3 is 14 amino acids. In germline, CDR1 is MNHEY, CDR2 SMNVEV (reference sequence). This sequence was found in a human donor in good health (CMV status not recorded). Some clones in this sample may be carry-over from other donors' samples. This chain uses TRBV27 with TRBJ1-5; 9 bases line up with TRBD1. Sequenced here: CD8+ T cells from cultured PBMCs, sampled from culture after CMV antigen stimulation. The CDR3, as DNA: TGTGCCAGCAGTTACGGGACAGGGAATCAGCCCCAGCATTTT. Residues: CASSYGTGNQPQHF.